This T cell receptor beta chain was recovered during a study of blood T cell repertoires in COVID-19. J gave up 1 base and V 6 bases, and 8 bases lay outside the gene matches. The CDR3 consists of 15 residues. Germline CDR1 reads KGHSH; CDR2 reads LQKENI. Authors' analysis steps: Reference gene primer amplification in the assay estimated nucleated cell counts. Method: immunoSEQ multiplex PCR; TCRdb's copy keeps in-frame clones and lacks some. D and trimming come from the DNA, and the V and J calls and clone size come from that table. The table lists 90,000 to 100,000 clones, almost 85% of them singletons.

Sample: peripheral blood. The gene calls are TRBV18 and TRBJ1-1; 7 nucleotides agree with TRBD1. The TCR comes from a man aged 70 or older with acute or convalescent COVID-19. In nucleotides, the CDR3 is TGTGCCAGCTCCGAGAAACAGGGGAAGAACACTGAAGCTTTCTTT. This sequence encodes CASSEKQGKNTEAFF.